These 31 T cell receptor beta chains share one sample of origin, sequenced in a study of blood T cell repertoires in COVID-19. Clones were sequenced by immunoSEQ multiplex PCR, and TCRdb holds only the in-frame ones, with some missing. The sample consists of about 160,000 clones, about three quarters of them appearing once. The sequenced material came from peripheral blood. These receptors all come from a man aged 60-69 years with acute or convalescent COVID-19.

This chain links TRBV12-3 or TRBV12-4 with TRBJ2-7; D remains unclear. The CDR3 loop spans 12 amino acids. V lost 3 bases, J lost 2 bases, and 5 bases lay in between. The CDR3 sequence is CASSFGPYEQYF. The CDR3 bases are TGTGCCAGCAGTTTCGGTCCCTACGAGCAGTACTTC.

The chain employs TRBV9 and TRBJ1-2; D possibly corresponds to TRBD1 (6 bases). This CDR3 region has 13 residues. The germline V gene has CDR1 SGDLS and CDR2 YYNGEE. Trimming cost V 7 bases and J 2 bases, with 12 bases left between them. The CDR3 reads CASGQKSNYGYTF. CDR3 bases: TGTGCCAGCGGACAGAAGTCCAACTATGGCTACACCTTC.

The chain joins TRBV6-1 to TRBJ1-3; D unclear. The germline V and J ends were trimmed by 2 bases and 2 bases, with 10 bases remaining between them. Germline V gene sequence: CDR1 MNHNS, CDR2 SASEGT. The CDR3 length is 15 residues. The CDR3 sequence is CASSERRHTGNTIYF. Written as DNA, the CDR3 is TGTGCCAGCAGTGAACGCAGGCACACTGGAAACACCATATATTTT.

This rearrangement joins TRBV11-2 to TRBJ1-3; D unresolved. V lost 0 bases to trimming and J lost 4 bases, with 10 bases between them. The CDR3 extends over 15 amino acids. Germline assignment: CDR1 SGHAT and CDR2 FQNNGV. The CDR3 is CASSLDGRVGNTIYF. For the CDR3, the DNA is TGTGCCAGCAGCTTAGACGGGAGAGTAGGAAACACCATATATTTT.

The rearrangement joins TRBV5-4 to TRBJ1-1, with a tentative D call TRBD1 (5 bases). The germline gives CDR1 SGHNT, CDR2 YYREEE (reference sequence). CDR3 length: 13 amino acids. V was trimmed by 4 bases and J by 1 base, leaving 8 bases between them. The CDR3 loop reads CASSLTGNTEAFF. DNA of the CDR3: TGTGCCAGCAGCCTTACAGGGAACACTGAAGCTTTCTTT.

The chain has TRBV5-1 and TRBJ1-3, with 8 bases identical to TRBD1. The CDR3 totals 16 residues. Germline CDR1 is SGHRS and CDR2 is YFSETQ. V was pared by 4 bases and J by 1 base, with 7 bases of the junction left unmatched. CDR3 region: CASSPIDRGSGNTIYF. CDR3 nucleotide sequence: TGCGCCAGCAGCCCAATAGACAGGGGATCTGGAAACACCATATATTTT. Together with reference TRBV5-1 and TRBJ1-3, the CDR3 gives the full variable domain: KAGVTQTPRYLIKTRGQQVTLSCSPISGHRSVSWYQQTPGQGLQFLFEYFSETQRNKGNFPGRFSGRQFSNSRSEMNVSTLELGDSALYLCASSPIDRGSGNTIYFGEGSWLTVV.

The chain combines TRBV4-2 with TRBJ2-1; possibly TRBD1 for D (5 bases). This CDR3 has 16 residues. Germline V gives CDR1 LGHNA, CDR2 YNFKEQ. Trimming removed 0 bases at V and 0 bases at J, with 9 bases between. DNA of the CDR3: TGTGCCAGCAGCCAAGATGCCCAGGGCTCCTACAATGAGCAGTTCTTC. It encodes CASSQDAQGSYNEQFF.

CDR3 sequence (DNA): TGCGCCAGCAGCCCAGGGGGAGAAGCTTTCTTT. It codes for CASSPGGEAFF. The chain links TRBV10-2 to TRBJ1-1, with 7 bases fitting TRBD1. The CDR3 contains 11 residues. Germline CDR1 is WSHSY and CDR2 is SAAADI. Unmatched junction bases numbered 3, after V lost 6 bases and J lost 8 bases.

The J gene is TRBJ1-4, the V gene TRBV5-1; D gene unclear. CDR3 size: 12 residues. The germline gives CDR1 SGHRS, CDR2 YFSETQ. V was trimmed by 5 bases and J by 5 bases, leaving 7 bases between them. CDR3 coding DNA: TGCGCCAGCAGGAATCTAAATGAAAAACTGTTTTTT. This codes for CASRNLNEKLFF. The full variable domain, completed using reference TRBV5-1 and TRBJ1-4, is KAGVTQTPRYLIKTRGQQVTLSCSPISGHRSVSWYQQTPGQGLQFLFEYFSETQRNKGNFPGRFSGRQFSNSRSEMNVSTLELGDSALYLCASRNLNEKLFFGSGTQLSVL.

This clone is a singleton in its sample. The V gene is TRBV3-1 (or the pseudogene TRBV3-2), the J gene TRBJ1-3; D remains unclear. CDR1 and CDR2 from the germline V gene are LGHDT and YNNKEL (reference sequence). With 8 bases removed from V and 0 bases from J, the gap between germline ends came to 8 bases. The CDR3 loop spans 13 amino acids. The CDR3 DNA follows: TGTGCCAGCGTTCACAGCTCTGGAAACACCATATATTTT. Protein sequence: CASVHSSGNTIYF.

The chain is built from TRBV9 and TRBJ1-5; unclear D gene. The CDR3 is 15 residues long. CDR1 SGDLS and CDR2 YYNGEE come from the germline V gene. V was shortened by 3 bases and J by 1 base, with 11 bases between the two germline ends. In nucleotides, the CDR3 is TGTGCCAGCAGCGGCAGTGCATCGAGCAATCAGCCCCAGCATTTT. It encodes CASSGSASSNQPQHF. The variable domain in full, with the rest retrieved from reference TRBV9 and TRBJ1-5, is DSGVTQTPKHLITATGQRVTLRCSPRSGDLSVYWYQQSLDQGLQFLIQYYNGEERAKGNILERFSAQQFPDLHSELNLSSLELGDSALYFCASSGSASSNQPQHFGDGTRLSIL.

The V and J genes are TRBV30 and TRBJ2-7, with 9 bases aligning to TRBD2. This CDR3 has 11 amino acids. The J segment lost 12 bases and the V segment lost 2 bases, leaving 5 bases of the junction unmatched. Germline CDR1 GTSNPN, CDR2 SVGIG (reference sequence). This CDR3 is CAWSLAGHRYF. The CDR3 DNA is TGTGCCTGGAGTCTAGCGGGGCACAGGTACTTC.

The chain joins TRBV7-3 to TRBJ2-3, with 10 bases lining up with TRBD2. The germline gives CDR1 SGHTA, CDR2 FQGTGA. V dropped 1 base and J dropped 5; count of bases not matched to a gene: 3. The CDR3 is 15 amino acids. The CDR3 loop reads CASSLMASGGDTQYF. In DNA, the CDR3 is TGTGCCAGCAGCTTAATGGCTAGCGGGGGAGATACGCAGTATTTT.

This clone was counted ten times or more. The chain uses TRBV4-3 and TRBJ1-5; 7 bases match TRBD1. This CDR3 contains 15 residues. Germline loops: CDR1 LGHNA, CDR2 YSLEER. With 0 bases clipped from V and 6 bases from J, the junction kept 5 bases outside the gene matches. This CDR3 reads CASSQDVGGGQPQHF. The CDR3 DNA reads TGCGCCAGCAGCCAAGATGTAGGGGGCGGTCAGCCCCAGCATTTT.

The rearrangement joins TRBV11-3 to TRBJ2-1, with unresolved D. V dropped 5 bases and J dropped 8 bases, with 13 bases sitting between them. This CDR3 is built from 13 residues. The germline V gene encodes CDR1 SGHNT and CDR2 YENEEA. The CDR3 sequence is CASSTRLADEQFF. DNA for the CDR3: TGTGCCAGCAGCACTCGACTCGCGGATGAGCAGTTCTTC.

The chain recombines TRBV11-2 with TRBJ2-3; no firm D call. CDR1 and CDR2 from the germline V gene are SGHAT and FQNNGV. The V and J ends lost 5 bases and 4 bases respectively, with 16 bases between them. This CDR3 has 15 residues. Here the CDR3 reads CASSRSRKGADTQYF. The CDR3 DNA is TGTGCCAGCAGCCGGAGCCGAAAAGGCGCAGATACGCAGTATTTT.

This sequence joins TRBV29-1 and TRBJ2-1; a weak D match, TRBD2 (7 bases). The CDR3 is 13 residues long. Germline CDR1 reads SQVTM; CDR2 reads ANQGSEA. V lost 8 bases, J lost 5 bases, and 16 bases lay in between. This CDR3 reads CSSGGQGNNEQFF. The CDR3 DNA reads TGCAGCTCCGGGGGGCAGGGCAACAATGAGCAGTTCTTC.

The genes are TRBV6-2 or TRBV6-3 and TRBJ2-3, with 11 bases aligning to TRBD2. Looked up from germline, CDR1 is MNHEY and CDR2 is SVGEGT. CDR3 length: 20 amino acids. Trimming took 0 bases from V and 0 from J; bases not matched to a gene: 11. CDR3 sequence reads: CASSYSPGTSGEGSTDTQYF. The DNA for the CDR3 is TGTGCCAGCAGTTACTCTCCCGGGACTAGCGGAGAGGGTAGCACAGATACGCAGTATTTT.

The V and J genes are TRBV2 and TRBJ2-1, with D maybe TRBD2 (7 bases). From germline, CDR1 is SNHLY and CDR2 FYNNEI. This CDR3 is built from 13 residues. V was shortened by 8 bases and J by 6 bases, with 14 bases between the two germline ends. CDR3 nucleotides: TGTGCCAGCTGGGAGGGGGGTAGCAATGAGCAGTTCTTC. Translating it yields CASWEGGSNEQFF. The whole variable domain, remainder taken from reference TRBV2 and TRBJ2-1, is EPEVTQTPSHQVTQMGQEVILRCVPISNHLYFYWYRQILGQKVEFLVSFYNNEISEKSEIFDDQFSVERPDGSNFTLKIRSTKLEDSAMYFCASWEGGSNEQFFGPGTRLTVL.

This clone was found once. This chain's CDR3 is CASTVQGNTEAFF. The CDR3, as DNA: TGTGCCAGCACCGTACAGGGGAACACTGAAGCTTTCTTT. This rearrangement joins TRBV12-3 or TRBV12-4 to TRBJ1-1, with D maybe TRBD1 (6 bases). The CDR3 is 13 residues long. The V end lost 7 bases, the J end lost 1 base, and 10 bases lay between the germline ends.

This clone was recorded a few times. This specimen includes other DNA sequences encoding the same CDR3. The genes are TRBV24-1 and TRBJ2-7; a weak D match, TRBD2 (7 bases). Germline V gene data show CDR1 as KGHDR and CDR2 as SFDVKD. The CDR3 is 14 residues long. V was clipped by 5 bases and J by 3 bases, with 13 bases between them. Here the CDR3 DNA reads TGTGCCACCAGTGTGGGGGGGGCCGGCTACGAGCAGTACTTC. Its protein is CATSVGGAGYEQYF.

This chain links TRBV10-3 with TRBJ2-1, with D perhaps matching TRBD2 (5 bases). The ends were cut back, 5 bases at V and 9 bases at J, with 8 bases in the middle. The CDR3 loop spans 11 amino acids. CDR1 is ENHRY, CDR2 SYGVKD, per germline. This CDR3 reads CAISKEAEQFF. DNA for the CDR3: TGTGCCATCAGTAAGGAGGCTGAGCAGTTCTTC.

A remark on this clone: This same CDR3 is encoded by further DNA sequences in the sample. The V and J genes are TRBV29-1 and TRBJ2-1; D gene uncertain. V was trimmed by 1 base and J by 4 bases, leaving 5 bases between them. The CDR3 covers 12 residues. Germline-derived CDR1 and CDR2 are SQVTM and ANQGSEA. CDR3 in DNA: TGCAGCGTTGAAGCACGGTACAATGAGCAGTTCTTC. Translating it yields CSVEARYNEQFF.

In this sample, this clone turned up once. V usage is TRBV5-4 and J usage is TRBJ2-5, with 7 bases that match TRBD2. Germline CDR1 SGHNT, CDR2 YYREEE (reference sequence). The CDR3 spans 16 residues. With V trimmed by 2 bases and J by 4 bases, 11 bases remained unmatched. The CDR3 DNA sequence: TGTGCCAGCAGCTTAAGCGGGGACGGCGCGCGAGAGACCCAGTACTTC. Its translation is CASSLSGDGARETQYF. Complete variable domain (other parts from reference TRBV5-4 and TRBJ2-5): ETGVTQSPTHLIKTRGQQVTLRCSSQSGHNTVSWYQQALGQGPQFIFQYYREEENGRGNFPPRFSGLQFPNYSSELNVNALELDDSALYLCASSLSGDGARETQYFGPGTRLLVL.

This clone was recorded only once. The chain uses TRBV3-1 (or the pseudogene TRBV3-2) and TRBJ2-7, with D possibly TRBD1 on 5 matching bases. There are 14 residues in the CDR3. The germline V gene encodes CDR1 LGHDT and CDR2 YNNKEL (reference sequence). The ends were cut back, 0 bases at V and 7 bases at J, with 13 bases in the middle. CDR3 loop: CASSQEGRVGEQYF. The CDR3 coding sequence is TGTGCCAGCAGCCAAGAAGGCAGGGTGGGGGAGCAGTACTTC.

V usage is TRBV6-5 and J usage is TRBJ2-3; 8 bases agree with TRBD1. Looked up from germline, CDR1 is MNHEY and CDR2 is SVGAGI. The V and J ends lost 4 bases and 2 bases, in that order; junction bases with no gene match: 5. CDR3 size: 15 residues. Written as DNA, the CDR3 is TGTGCCAGCAGTTCCACAGGGGGACTCACAGATACGCAGTATTTT. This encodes CASSSTGGLTDTQYF.

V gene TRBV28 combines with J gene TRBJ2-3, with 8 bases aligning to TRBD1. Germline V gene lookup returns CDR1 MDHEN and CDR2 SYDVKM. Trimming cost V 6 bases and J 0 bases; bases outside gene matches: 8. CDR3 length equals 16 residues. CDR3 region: CASSSTGDPSTDTQYF. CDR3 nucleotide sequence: TGTGCCAGCAGCTCGACAGGGGACCCTAGCACAGATACGCAGTATTTT.

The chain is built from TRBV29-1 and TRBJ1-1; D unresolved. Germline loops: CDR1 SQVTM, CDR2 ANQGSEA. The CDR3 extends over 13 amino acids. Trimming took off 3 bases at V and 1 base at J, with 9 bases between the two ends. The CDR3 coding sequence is TGCAGCGTTGACGACGGGAGGAACACTGAAGCTTTCTTT. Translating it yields CSVDDGRNTEAFF.

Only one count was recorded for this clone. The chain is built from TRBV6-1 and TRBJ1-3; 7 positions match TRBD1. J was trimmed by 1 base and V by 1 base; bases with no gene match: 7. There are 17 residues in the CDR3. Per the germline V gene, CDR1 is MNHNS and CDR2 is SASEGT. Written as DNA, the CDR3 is TGTGCCAGCAGTGAAGAAGGAGGGGGCATGTCTGGAAACACCATATATTTT. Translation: CASSEEGGGMSGNTIYF.

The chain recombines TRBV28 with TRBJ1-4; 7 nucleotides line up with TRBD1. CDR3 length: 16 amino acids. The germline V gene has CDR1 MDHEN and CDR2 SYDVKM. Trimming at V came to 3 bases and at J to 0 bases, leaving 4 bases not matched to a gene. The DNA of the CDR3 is TGTGCCAGCAGTTTGACCGGGACAGCAACTAATGAAAAACTGTTTTTT. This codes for CASSLTGTATNEKLFF.

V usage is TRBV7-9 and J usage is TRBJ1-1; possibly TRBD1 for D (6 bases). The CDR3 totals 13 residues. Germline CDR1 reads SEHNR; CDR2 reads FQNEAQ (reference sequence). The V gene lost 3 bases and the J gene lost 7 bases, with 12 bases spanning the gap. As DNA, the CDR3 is TGTGCCAGCAGCTTTGAACGGACAGATGAAGCTTTCTTT. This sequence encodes CASSFERTDEAFF.